Sequencing of this TCR beta chain was carried out in a study of blood T cell repertoires in COVID-19 (dated by TCRdb to 2019 to 2021). A note on the overall study: Samples covering the acute and convalescent phases of COVID-19 were provided by collaborators in the United States, Italy and Spain. The material from the prospective study consisted of cDNA or gDNA derived from T cells, B-cell-depleted T cells, or PBMCs. The dataset comprised deeply sampled blood TCRbeta repertoires from subjects exposed to, actively infected with, or recovered from COVID-19. A freely available public database, intended as a resource for researchers studying the immune response to SARS-CoV-2, is where the repertoires were released. The samples were drawn from two sources: the first 160 participants of the ongoing ImmuneRACE study, and over 950 subjects contributed by 6 global collaborators. Sample metadata almost always included a de-identified subject ID, COVID-19 status, age in years and sex. Where available, HLA class I and class II types were taken from metadata supplied by the sample provider and were not determined by assay-based typing.

Each collaborating institution followed its own protocols to collect whole blood in K2EDTA tubes. For TCRbeta analysis, collaborators shipped samples in one of three forms: frozen whole blood, isolated PBMCs, or DNA extracted from either of those sample types. Paper-wide results and their limitations: The amount of clinical and demographic metadata varied by source and participant and was provided uncurated.

The immunoSEQ Assay, a bias-controlled multiplex PCR, was used to amplify TCRbeta CDR3 regions from genomic DNA. Regarding the original processing steps: The number of nucleated cells in each sample was estimated by amplification of reference gene primers within the assay. To quantify the absolute abundance of each unique TCRbeta CDR3 rearrangement, sequence reads were collapsed and filtered. For each sample, productive Simpson clonality was calculated as the square root of Simpson's diversity index across productive rearrangements. As stored in TCRdb, this immuneACCESS dataset retains in-frame rearrangements with V and J assigned. A fraction of the clones does not appear; measured against another copy, unresolved V genes explain less than half of the discrepancy, and the remainder lacks a known reason. Clone size and V and J calls were adopted from that table, with D and trimming inferred from the DNA. In this sample the table shows roughly 74,000 clones, about 88% of which occur a single time. The ten top clones hold roughly 2.5% of the sample.

V drops 3 bases and J drops 2 bases, leaving 7 bases in between. Its CDR3 holds 13 amino acids, cysteine through phenylalanine. The sequence is cut down to CDR3 DNA, 39 bases in frame from base 1. Worth noting for this clone: Which antigen it targets is not known. It has no much larger one-base neighbor in the sample; base qualities were not kept.

The sequenced sample consisted of peripheral blood. This clonotype originated in a man in his 70s with active or convalescent COVID-19. The rearrangement combines TRBV12-3 or TRBV12-4 with TRBJ1-2, with the D gene uncertain. The CDR3 has the sequence CASSFGQNYGYTF. The DNA is TGTGCCAGCAGTTTTGGGCAGAACTATGGCTACACCTTC.